The rows below give T cell receptor beta chains drawn from one sample of a study of T cell changes during pregnancy in multiple sclerosis. Data came from immunoSEQ multiplex PCR; TCRdb stores just in-frame clones and leaves some out. This sample has roughly 93,000 clones, with 85% to 95% found just once. Sample: peripheral blood, taken after pregnancy. These receptors all come from a female donor with multiple sclerosis, enrolled in a pregnancy study. CDR3s include the opening cysteine and the closing phenylalanine or tryptophan. A D gene is named only where the DNA matches it firmly. Rows give clone size only sometimes, using once, few, many, or a class for an expanded clone.

CDR3 length: 14; V gene: TRBV11-2; J gene: TRBJ2-7; D gene: .; clone size: .; CDR3 DNA: TGTGCCAGCAGCTTGTATCAGGGCCAGGGGGAGCAGTACTTC; CDR3 protein: CASSLYQGQGEQYF
CDR3 length: 15; V gene: TRBV28; J gene: TRBJ1-2; D gene: TRBD1; clone size: .; CDR3 DNA: TGTGCCAGCACCTTAGGGGGACAGGCAAACTATGGCTACACCTTC; CDR3 protein: CASTLGGQANYGYTF
CDR3 length: 14; V gene: TRBV2; J gene: TRBJ2-1; D gene: TRBD1; clone size: .; CDR3 DNA: TGTGCCAGCAGCCGGACAGGGGGCAGGAATGAGCAGTTCTTC; CDR3 protein: CASSRTGGRNEQFF
CDR3 length: 13; V gene: TRBV11-3; J gene: TRBJ2-3; D gene: .; clone size: few; CDR3 DNA: TGTGCCAGCAGCTTAACGGTCGATCATACGCAGTATTTT; CDR3 protein: CASSLTVDHTQYF
CDR3 length: 14; V gene: TRBV18; J gene: TRBJ1-5; D gene: .; clone size: .; CDR3 DNA: TGTGCCAGCTCACCAAGGCGGGAGAATCAGCCCCAGCATTTT; CDR3 protein: CASSPRRENQPQHF
CDR3 length: 14; V gene: TRBV5-1; J gene: TRBJ1-2; D gene: TRBD1; clone size: once; CDR3 DNA: TGCGCCAGCAGCCTTACAGGACAGGGTCACGGCTACACCTTC; CDR3 protein: CASSLTGQGHGYTF
CDR3 length: 17; V gene: TRBV6-1; J gene: TRBJ2-4; D gene: .; clone size: .; CDR3 DNA: TGTGCCAGCAGTGGAGGAACTAGGTTCGGGACCAAAAACATTCAGTACTTC; CDR3 protein: CASSGGTRFGTKNIQYF
CDR3 length: 16; V gene: TRBV5-1; J gene: TRBJ1-1; D gene: TRBD1; clone size: few; CDR3 DNA: TGCGCCAGCAGTCAGGTAACAGGGGATATGAACACTGAAGCTTTCTTT; CDR3 protein: CASSQVTGDMNTEAFF
CDR3 length: 15; V gene: TRBV6-5; J gene: TRBJ2-1; D gene: .; clone size: .; CDR3 DNA: TGTGCCAGCAGTTACTCGCGCAACTCCTACAATGAGCAGTTCTTC; CDR3 protein: CASSYSRNSYNEQFF
CDR3 length: 14; V gene: TRBV5-1; J gene: TRBJ1-1; D gene: .; clone size: .; CDR3 DNA: TGCGCCAGCAGTCGGCGGGGTATGAACACTGAAGCTTTCTTT; CDR3 protein: CASSRRGMNTEAFF
CDR3 length: 15; V gene: TRBV11-2; J gene: TRBJ2-2; D gene: .; clone size: few; CDR3 DNA: TGTGCCAGCAGCTTAGAGGCAGCGAACACCGGGGAGCTGTTTTTT; CDR3 protein: CASSLEAANTGELFF
CDR3 length: 15; V gene: TRBV5-6; J gene: TRBJ2-1; D gene: .; clone size: .; CDR3 DNA: TGTGCCAGCACCCCTTCGGACAGACCCTACAATGAGCAGTTCTTC; CDR3 protein: CASTPSDRPYNEQFF
CDR3 length: 15; V gene: TRBV7-8; J gene: TRBJ1-5; D gene: .; clone size: .; CDR3 DNA: TGTGCCAGCAGCTTAAGACAGGCGACTAATCAGCCCCAGCATTTT; CDR3 protein: CASSLRQATNQPQHF
CDR3 length: 14; V gene: TRBV7-8; J gene: TRBJ1-1; D gene: TRBD1; clone size: .; CDR3 DNA: TGTGCCAGCAGCTTGGTTAGGACAGGGACTGAAGCTTTCTTT; CDR3 protein: CASSLVRTGTEAFF
CDR3 length: 18; V gene: TRBV7-3; J gene: TRBJ2-5; D gene: TRBD2; clone size: .; CDR3 DNA: TGTGCCAGCAGCCTCCGGCCGTTAGCGGGGGGGCGGCAAGAGACCCAGTACTTC; CDR3 protein: CASSLRPLAGGRQETQYF
CDR3 length: 12; V gene: TRBV29-1; J gene: TRBJ2-7; D gene: TRBD1; clone size: .; CDR3 DNA: TGCAGCGTTGGACAGGGGGGTTACGAGCAGTACTTC; CDR3 protein: CSVGQGGYEQYF
CDR3 length: 13; V gene: TRBV4-1; J gene: TRBJ2-7; D gene: .; clone size: .; CDR3 DNA: TGCGCCAGCAGCCAGGAGTTGCGGTCCGAGCAGTACTTC; CDR3 protein: CASSQELRSEQYF
CDR3 length: 16; V gene: TRBV25-1; J gene: TRBJ1-6; D gene: TRBD1; clone size: .; CDR3 DNA: TGTGCCAGCAGTGTCCTCCGAACAGGGGGCAGTTCACCCCTCCACTTT; CDR3 protein: CASSVLRTGGSSPLHF
CDR3 length: 14; V gene: TRBV28; J gene: TRBJ1-1; D gene: .; clone size: .; CDR3 DNA: TGTGCCAGCAGTTTATCAGAAATGAACACTGAAGCTTTCTTT; CDR3 protein: CASSLSEMNTEAFF
CDR3 length: 16; V gene: TRBV6-5; J gene: TRBJ2-1; D gene: .; clone size: .; CDR3 DNA: TGTGCCAGCAGTTTTTCTAGTCCCAGCGTTAGCAATGAGCAGTTCTTC; CDR3 protein: CASSFSSPSVSNEQFF
CDR3 length: 12; V gene: TRBV18; J gene: TRBJ2-5; D gene: .; clone size: .; CDR3 DNA: TGTGCCAGCTCACCGTCACAAGAGACCCAGTACTTC; CDR3 protein: CASSPSQETQYF
CDR3 length: 14; V gene: TRBV19; J gene: TRBJ1-5; D gene: .; clone size: .; CDR3 DNA: TGTGCCAGTAGTATTGACGGGGGAAATCAGCCCCAGCATTTT; CDR3 protein: CASSIDGGNQPQHF
CDR3 length: 12; V gene: TRBV30; J gene: TRBJ1-1; D gene: .; clone size: .; CDR3 DNA: TGTGCCTGGTCGGTCGCGGCCACTGAAGCTTTCTTT; CDR3 protein: CAWSVAATEAFF
CDR3 length: 12; V gene: TRBV25-1; J gene: TRBJ1-2; D gene: .; clone size: once; CDR3 DNA: TGTGCCAGCATGCGAGACAGCCATGGCTACACCTTC; CDR3 protein: CASMRDSHGYTF
CDR3 length: 16; V gene: TRBV10-3; J gene: TRBJ2-1; D gene: TRBD2; clone size: .; CDR3 DNA: TGTGCCGCAAGTAGCGGGGGGACTAGCTCCTACAATGAGCAGTTCTTC; CDR3 protein: CAASSGGTSSYNEQFF
CDR3 length: 17; V gene: TRBV27; J gene: TRBJ1-2; D gene: TRBD1; clone size: .; CDR3 DNA: TGTGCCAGCAGTCCCAGACAGGGCTCCGACATCTCTTATGGCTACACCTTC; CDR3 protein: CASSPRQGSDISYGYTF
CDR3 length: 15; V gene: TRBV6-5; J gene: TRBJ1-5; D gene: TRBD1; clone size: .; CDR3 DNA: TGTGCCAGCAGTTACTCCGGGACAGGAGGACAGCCCCAGCATTTT; CDR3 protein: CASSYSGTGGQPQHF
CDR3 length: 14; V gene: TRBV7-6; J gene: TRBJ2-7; D gene: .; clone size: .; CDR3 DNA: TGTGCCAGCAGCCGAAGGACAGTTTTTCACGAGCAGTACTTC; CDR3 protein: CASSRRTVFHEQYF
CDR3 length: 14; V gene: TRBV30; J gene: TRBJ2-1; D gene: TRBD1; clone size: .; CDR3 DNA: TGTGCCTGGAGTAGGGGGCCCCTCTACAATGAGCAGTTCTTC; CDR3 protein: CAWSRGPLYNEQFF
CDR3 length: 18; V gene: TRBV30; J gene: TRBJ1-1; D gene: .; clone size: few; CDR3 DNA: TGTGCCTGGACCCCCGGTTTTGGCAGGGCCGGTGGTGACACTGAAGCTTTCTTT; CDR3 protein: CAWTPGFGRAGGDTEAFF
CDR3 length: 11; V gene: TRBV20-1; J gene: TRBJ2-7; D gene: .; clone size: .; CDR3 DNA: TGCAGTGCCCTACCAAGAAGCGAGCAGTACTTC; CDR3 protein: CSALPRSEQYF
CDR3 length: 16; V gene: TRBV27; J gene: TRBJ2-1; D gene: TRBD2; clone size: .; CDR3 DNA: TGTGCCAGCAGTCCCTTGGCGAGCGGGGGTTACAATGAGCAGTTCTTC; CDR3 protein: CASSPLASGGYNEQFF
CDR3 length: 15; V gene: TRBV5-1; J gene: TRBJ1-2; D gene: .; clone size: .; CDR3 DNA: TGCGCCAGCAGCCCTACGACAGGTTCTAGGGGTGGCTACACCTTC; CDR3 protein: CASSPTTGSRGGYTF
CDR3 length: 16; V gene: TRBV7-9; J gene: TRBJ1-4; D gene: .; clone size: once; CDR3 DNA: TGTGCCAGCAGCTTTCTGAGAGACAGTGTATTTGAAAAACTGTTTTTT; CDR3 protein: CASSFLRDSVFEKLFF
CDR3 length: 17; V gene: TRBV4-1; J gene: TRBJ2-7; D gene: .; clone size: .; CDR3 DNA: TGCGCCAGCAGCCAAGTCTACGCAGAGACTAGAACCTACGAGCAGTACTTC; CDR3 protein: CASSQVYAETRTYEQYF
CDR3 length: 14; V gene: TRBV2; J gene: TRBJ2-1; D gene: .; clone size: .; CDR3 DNA: TGTGCCAGCAGTGGACAGGCTTCCTACAATGAGCAGTTCTTC; CDR3 protein: CASSGQASYNEQFF
CDR3 length: 16; V gene: TRBV30; J gene: TRBJ1-2; D gene: TRBD1; clone size: .; CDR3 DNA: TGTGCCTGGAGTGTCTGGACAGGGGGCGTGGGTTATGGCTACACCTTC; CDR3 protein: CAWSVWTGGVGYGYTF
CDR3 length: 13; V gene: TRBV27; J gene: TRBJ2-5; D gene: .; clone size: .; CDR3 DNA: TGTGCCAGCAGTGTCCGATCGGAGGAGACCCAGTACTTC; CDR3 protein: CASSVRSEETQYF
CDR3 length: 13; V gene: TRBV5-1; J gene: TRBJ2-3; D gene: .; clone size: .; CDR3 DNA: TGCGCCAGCGCGTCCCTATTCCCAGATACGCAGTATTTT; CDR3 protein: CASASLFPDTQYF
CDR3 length: 13; V gene: TRBV15; J gene: TRBJ2-1; D gene: TRBD2; clone size: once; CDR3 DNA: TGTGCCACCATGGCTAGCGGCTACAATGAGCAGTTCTTC; CDR3 protein: CATMASGYNEQFF